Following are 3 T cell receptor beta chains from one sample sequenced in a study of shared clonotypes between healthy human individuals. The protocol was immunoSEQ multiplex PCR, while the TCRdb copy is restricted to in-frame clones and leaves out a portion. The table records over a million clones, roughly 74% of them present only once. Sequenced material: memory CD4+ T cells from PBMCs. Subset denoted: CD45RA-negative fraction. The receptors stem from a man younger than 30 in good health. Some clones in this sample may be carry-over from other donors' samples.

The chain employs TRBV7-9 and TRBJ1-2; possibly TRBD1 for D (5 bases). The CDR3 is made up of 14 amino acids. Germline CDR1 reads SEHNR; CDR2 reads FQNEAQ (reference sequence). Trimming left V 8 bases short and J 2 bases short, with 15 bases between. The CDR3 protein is CASQRGQGNYGYTF. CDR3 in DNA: TGTGCCAGCCAGAGAGGGCAGGGAAACTATGGCTACACCTTC. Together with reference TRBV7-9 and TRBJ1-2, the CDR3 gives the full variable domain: DTGVSQNPRHKITKRGQNVTFRCDPISEHNRLYWYRQTLGQGPEFLTYFQNEAQLEKSRLLSDRFSAERPKGSFSTLEIQRTEQGDSAMYLCASQRGQGNYGYTFGSGTRLTVV.

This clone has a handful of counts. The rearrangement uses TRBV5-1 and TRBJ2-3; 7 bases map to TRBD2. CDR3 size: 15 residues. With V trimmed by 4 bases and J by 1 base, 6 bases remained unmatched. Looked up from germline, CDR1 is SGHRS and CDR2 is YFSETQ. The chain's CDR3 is CASSKVTSGTDTQYF. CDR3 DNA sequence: TGCGCCAGCAGCAAAGTTACTAGCGGCACAGATACGCAGTATTTT.

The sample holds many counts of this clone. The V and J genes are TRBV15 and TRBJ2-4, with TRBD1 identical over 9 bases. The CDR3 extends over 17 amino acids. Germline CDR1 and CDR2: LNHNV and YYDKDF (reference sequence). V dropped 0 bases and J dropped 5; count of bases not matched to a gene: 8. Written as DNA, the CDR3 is TGTGCCACCAGCAGAGATACGGGACAGGGCCGGCAAAACATTCAGTACTTC. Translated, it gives CATSRDTGQGRQNIQYF.